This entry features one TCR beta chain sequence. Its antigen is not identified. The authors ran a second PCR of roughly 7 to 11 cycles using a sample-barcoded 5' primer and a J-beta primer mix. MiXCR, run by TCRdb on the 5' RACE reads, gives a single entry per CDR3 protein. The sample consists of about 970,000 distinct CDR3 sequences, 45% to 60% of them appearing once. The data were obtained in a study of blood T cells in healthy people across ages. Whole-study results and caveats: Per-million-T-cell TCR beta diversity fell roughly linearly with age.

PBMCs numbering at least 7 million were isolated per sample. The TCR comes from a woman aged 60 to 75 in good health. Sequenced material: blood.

As DNA, the CDR3 is TGCAGTGCTAGAGATCTGTTAGCGGCCTCCTACAATGAGCAGTTCTTC. This codes for CSARDLLAASYNEQFF. The chain employs TRBV20-1 and TRBJ2-1; D is possibly TRBD2 (6 bases). Trimming stripped 0 bases from V and 0 bases from J, with 12 bases between. The germline V gene has CDR1 DFQATT and CDR2 SNEGSKA (reference sequence). This CDR3 has 16 amino acids.